These 30 T cell receptor beta chains came from one sample sequenced in a study of blood T cell repertoires in COVID-19 (TCRdb year 2020). The receptor library was made with the immunoSEQ multiplex PCR assay. The table was pulled from immuneACCESS by TCRdb, which kept in-frame rearrangements only. Such tables lose some clones; where checked, under half of the loss comes from unresolved V genes, and the rest has no known cause. The sample table lists around 620,000 clones, about 87% of them with a count of one. The ten largest clones take up about 0.24% of the sample. Sequenced material: peripheral blood. The receptors shown here come from a woman aged 18-30 years with acute or convalescent COVID-19.

The rearrangement uses TRBV12-5 and TRBJ2-2, with 9 positions matching TRBD1. The CDR3 contains 14 residues. The J segment lost 5 bases and the V segment lost 7 bases, leaving 5 bases of the junction unmatched. Per the germline V gene, CDR1 is LGHNT and CDR2 is FRNRAP. The CDR3 bases are TGTGCTAGTGCCCGCGGACAGGGGACCGGGGAGCTGTTTTTT. It encodes CASARGQGTGELFF.

This rearrangement joins TRBV10-2 to TRBJ1-4; 8 bases map to TRBD1. The V segment lost 6 bases and the J segment 10 bases; nucleotides outside the gene matches: 10. Germline V lookup: CDR1 WSHSY, CDR2 SAAADI. The CDR3 length is 14 residues. CDR3: CASSPDREMIKLFF. Written as DNA, the CDR3 is TGCGCCAGCAGCCCGGACAGGGAAATGATAAAACTGTTTTTT.

The J gene is TRBJ1-2, the V gene TRBV2, with 11 nucleotides matching TRBD1. The CDR3 has 14 amino acids. Germline-derived CDR1 and CDR2 are SNHLY and FYNNEI. Germline trimming cut 8 bases from V and 4 bases from J; bases unmatched to any gene: 6. The CDR3: CASRGQGDGYGYTF. As DNA, the CDR3 is TGTGCCAGCCGGGGACAGGGGGATGGCTATGGCTACACCTTC.

This sequence joins TRBV5-5 and TRBJ1-1; D unclear. V lost 2 bases, J lost 1 base, and 15 bases lay in between. This CDR3 is built from 16 residues. Germline V gives CDR1 SGHKS, CDR2 YYEKEE (reference sequence). CDR3: CASSFFGRTSNTEAFF. The DNA of the CDR3 is TGTGCCAGCAGCTTTTTCGGGAGGACCTCGAACACTGAAGCTTTCTTT.

This clone has only one observation. This rearrangement joins TRBV24-1 to TRBJ1-2; D might be TRBD1 (5 bases). V was clipped by 7 bases and J by 5 bases, with 13 bases between them. The CDR3 loop spans 13 amino acids. Looked up from germline, CDR1 is KGHDR and CDR2 is SFDVKD. The CDR3 protein is CATRGGPEYGYTF. The CDR3 DNA is TGTGCCACCAGGGGGGGACCCGAGTATGGCTACACCTTC.

The V gene is TRBV29-1, the J gene TRBJ1-2, with TRBD1 as a possible D gene (5 bases). V lost 1 base and J lost 5, with 14 bases in between. Germline CDR1 is SQVTM and CDR2 is ANQGSEA. CDR3 length: 14 amino acids. In nucleotides, the CDR3 is TGCAGCGTTGAAGTGGCAGGGAGGGAGTATGGCTACACCTTC. Protein: CSVEVAGREYGYTF.

This chain uses TRBV5-1 with TRBJ2-3; 12 nucleotides match TRBD1. CDR1 and CDR2 from the germline V gene are SGHRS and YFSETQ. CDR3 size: 16 residues. The junction had 8 bases not matched to a gene; V was cut back by 4 bases and J by 5 bases. CDR3 sequence: CASSRQGQGAIDTQYF. The DNA of the CDR3 is TGCGCCAGCAGCCGCCAGGGACAGGGGGCTATAGATACGCAGTATTTT. Complete variable domain (other parts from reference TRBV5-1 and TRBJ2-3): KAGVTQTPRYLIKTRGQQVTLSCSPISGHRSVSWYQQTPGQGLQFLFEYFSETQRNKGNFPGRFSGRQFSNSRSEMNVSTLELGDSALYLCASSRQGQGAIDTQYFGPGTRLTVL.

The rearrangement links TRBV27 to TRBJ2-7, with 8 nucleotides matching TRBD2. There are 11 residues in the CDR3. J was trimmed by 9 bases and V by 7 bases; bases with no gene match: 5. Germline V gene lookup returns CDR1 MNHEY and CDR2 SMNVEV (reference sequence). The CDR3 DNA is TGTGCCAGCACCACGGGGGGGCTGCAGTACTTC. Its translation: CASTTGGLQYF.

V and J are TRBV2 and TRBJ1-1, with 10 bases identical to TRBD1. The CDR3 has 13 amino acids. V was pared by 7 bases and J by 7 bases, with 6 bases of the junction left unmatched. Germline V gene data show CDR1 as SNHLY and CDR2 as FYNNEI. The CDR3 sequence: CASTGTGVSEAFF. For the CDR3, the DNA is TGTGCCAGCACTGGGACAGGGGTAAGTGAAGCTTTCTTT. Looking up the rest from reference TRBV2 and TRBJ1-1 gives the full variable domain: EPEVTQTPSHQVTQMGQEVILRCVPISNHLYFYWYRQILGQKVEFLVSFYNNEISEKSEIFDDQFSVERPDGSNFTLKIRSTKLEDSAMYFCASTGTGVSEAFFGQGTRLTVV.

The chain has TRBV27 and TRBJ1-4; no clear D gene. This CDR3 region has 14 residues. Trimming stripped 2 bases from V and 13 bases from J, with 17 bases between. Germline lookup yields CDR1 MNHEY and CDR2 SMNVEV (reference sequence). The CDR3: CASSLRGSEWGLFF. The CDR3 coding sequence is TGTGCCAGCAGTTTACGGGGATCCGAATGGGGACTGTTTTTT.

The V gene is TRBV6-5, the J gene TRBJ2-7; 7 bases are a match to TRBD1. Unmatched junction bases numbered 6, after V lost 8 bases and J lost 2 bases. Germline V gene sequence: CDR1 MNHEY, CDR2 SVGAGI. The CDR3 covers 13 residues. This CDR3 reads CASLDRSTYEQYF. The CDR3 DNA sequence: TGTGCCAGCTTGGACAGGTCCACCTACGAGCAGTACTTC.

V gene TRBV5-4 combines with J gene TRBJ2-7; perhaps TRBD1 as D (5 bases). This CDR3 has 14 amino acids. The V end lost 4 bases, the J end lost 0 bases, and 11 bases lay between the germline ends. Germline V gene lookup returns CDR1 SGHNT and CDR2 YYREEE (reference sequence). CDR3 amino acids: CASSTTGFSYEQYF. CDR3 DNA: TGTGCCAGCAGCACAACAGGATTCTCCTACGAGCAGTACTTC.

The genes are TRBV7-2 and TRBJ1-2; no clear D gene. Trimming took off 5 bases at V and 0 bases at J, with 16 bases between the two ends. CDR1 and CDR2 from the germline V gene are SGHTA and FQGNSA. The length of the CDR3 is 16 residues. The CDR3 DNA sequence: TGTGCCAGCAGCCGCGGGTCAAGTTTAGCTAACTATGGCTACACCTTC. Translating gives CASSRGSSLANYGYTF.

This clone was detected once. The chain combines TRBV5-1 with TRBJ1-1, with a weak D call TRBD1 (6 bases). Germline values: CDR1 SGHRS, CDR2 YFSETQ. Deletions cut 4 bases from V and 2 bases from J, with 15 bases between. The CDR3 has 15 amino acids. The CDR3 spells CASSPRGGQNTEAFF. Written as DNA, the CDR3 is TGCGCCAGCAGCCCGAGGGGGGGCCAAAACACTGAAGCTTTCTTT.

In this sample, this clone turned up once. The chain couples TRBV2 to TRBJ1-2, with TRBD1 matching over 11 bases. Germline CDR1 SNHLY, CDR2 FYNNEI. The length of the CDR3 is 15 residues. Trimming took 4 bases from V and 8 from J; bases not matched to a gene: 9. The DNA for the CDR3 is TGTGCCAGCAGTGGTCCTGGACAGGGGGCTTTAGGCTACACCTTC. It encodes CASSGPGQGALGYTF.

V is TRBV2 and J is TRBJ1-2; TRBD1 matches 10 bases. The CDR3 totals 14 residues. In germline, CDR1 is SNHLY, CDR2 FYNNEI. The ends lost 6 bases at V and 7 bases at J; junction bases unmatched: 8. The CDR3 spells CASRGDRGLAGYTF. The CDR3 DNA follows: TGTGCCAGCAGAGGTGACAGGGGGCTGGCTGGCTACACCTTC.

The chain joins TRBV11-3 to TRBJ2-1, with D perhaps matching TRBD2 (6 bases). The CDR3 contains 12 residues. From germline, CDR1 is SGHNT and CDR2 YENEEA. Trimming shortened V by 1 base and J by 12 bases, and 10 bases separated the two germline ends. The CDR3 bases are TGTGCCAGCAGCTTAGGTCCCGGGGGGCAGTTCTTC. Its protein product is CASSLGPGGQFF.

The chain has TRBV5-1 and TRBJ1-5; D not certain. Germline V gene data show CDR1 as SGHRS and CDR2 as YFSETQ. Trimming stripped 0 bases from V and 0 bases from J, with 7 bases between. This CDR3 has 15 amino acids. The CDR3 coding sequence is TGCGCCAGCAGCTTGGAGCCTTATAGCAATCAGCCCCAGCATTTT. Its protein product is CASSLEPYSNQPQHF. Full variable domain (outside the CDR3, taken from reference TRBV5-1 and TRBJ1-5): KAGVTQTPRYLIKTRGQQVTLSCSPISGHRSVSWYQQTPGQGLQFLFEYFSETQRNKGNFPGRFSGRQFSNSRSEMNVSTLELGDSALYLCASSLEPYSNQPQHFGDGTRLSIL.

The chain has TRBV19 and TRBJ2-3, with 10 bases identical to TRBD2. V gave up 3 bases and J gave up 4 bases; unmatched junction bases: 4. From germline, CDR1 is LNHDA and CDR2 SQIVND (reference sequence). The CDR3 sequence is 15 residues long. CDR3 in amino acids: CASSILAGGADTQYF. The CDR3 DNA sequence: TGTGCCAGTAGTATCTTAGCGGGGGGCGCAGATACGCAGTATTTT.

The chain uses TRBV3-1 (or the pseudogene TRBV3-2) and TRBJ2-3; TRBD1 aligns across 7 bases. V lost 1 base, J lost 2 bases, and 6 bases stayed unmatched. Germline V gene sequence: CDR1 LGHDT, CDR2 YNNKEL (reference sequence). The CDR3 covers 16 residues. The CDR3 coding sequence is TGTGCCAGCAGCCAAGCCGGGGACAGCATCACAGATACGCAGTATTTT. This translates into CASSQAGDSITDTQYF.

This chain connects TRBV6-5 to TRBJ1-1; D might be TRBD1 (6 bases). This CDR3 has 14 amino acids. Trimming pared 6 bases from V and 0 bases from J, leaving 11 bases between. Germline V gene data show CDR1 as MNHEY and CDR2 as SVGAGI. The CDR3 loop is CASRPRQVNTEAFF. The DNA of the CDR3 is TGTGCCAGCAGGCCCAGACAGGTGAACACTGAAGCTTTCTTT.

The chain carries TRBV5-4 and TRBJ2-2; 10 bases fit TRBD1. Looked up from germline, CDR1 is SGHNT and CDR2 is YYREEE (reference sequence). Trimming at V came to 4 bases and at J to 1 base, leaving 7 bases not matched to a gene. CDR3 length: 17 residues. As DNA, the CDR3 is TGTGCCAGCAGCGGAATGACAGGGGGCAGGAACACCGGGGAGCTGTTTTTT. Amino acid sequence: CASSGMTGGRNTGELFF.

The chain recombines TRBV11-2 with TRBJ2-1; 9 nucleotides line up with TRBD2. CDR3 length equals 18 residues. J was trimmed by 6 bases and V by 5 bases; bases with no gene match: 17. The V gene's germline CDR1 is SGHAT and CDR2 FQNNGV. The CDR3 DNA is TGTGCCAGCAGCCGGGGGAGGGGTGGACTAGCGTTCTTCAATGAGCAGTTCTTC. This encodes CASSRGRGGLAFFNEQFF.

The chain uses TRBV2 and TRBJ1-5; D is undetermined. V was clipped by 7 bases and J by 0 bases, with 10 bases between them. The CDR3 has 14 residues. Germline CDR1 reads SNHLY; CDR2 reads FYNNEI. The CDR3: CASNAGVSNQPQHF. The CDR3 bases are TGTGCCAGCAATGCAGGTGTTAGCAATCAGCCCCAGCATTTT. Complete variable domain (other parts from reference TRBV2 and TRBJ1-5): EPEVTQTPSHQVTQMGQEVILRCVPISNHLYFYWYRQILGQKVEFLVSFYNNEISEKSEIFDDQFSVERPDGSNFTLKIRSTKLEDSAMYFCASNAGVSNQPQHFGDGTRLSIL.

The chain carries TRBV4-1 and TRBJ2-3; possibly TRBD2 for D (6 bases). This CDR3 spans 17 amino acids. The V gene's germline CDR1 is MGHRA and CDR2 YSYEKL. The V end lost 0 bases, the J end lost 3 bases, and 16 bases lay between the germline ends. CDR3 bases: TGCGCCAGCAGCCAAGACGCTCGGCGGGGTGTTACAGATACGCAGTATTTT. Its translation: CASSQDARRGVTDTQYF.

V is TRBV5-1 and J is TRBJ1-1, with D perhaps matching TRBD1 (6 bases). Looked up from germline, CDR1 is SGHRS and CDR2 is YFSETQ. V was shortened by 3 bases and J by 3 bases, with 18 bases between the two germline ends. The CDR3 covers 16 residues. CDR3 in amino acids: CASSSVNRVGDTEAFF. CDR3 nucleotides: TGCGCCAGCAGCTCAGTTAACAGGGTAGGGGACACTGAAGCTTTCTTT.

This sequence joins TRBV7-9 and TRBJ2-2; D is unresolved. There are 14 residues in the CDR3. Germline CDR1 is SEHNR and CDR2 is FQNEAQ (reference sequence). Between the trimmed V and J ends, which lost 1 base and 4 bases, there was a span of 7 bases. This CDR3 is CASSLVPVTGELFF. The CDR3 region has the DNA TGTGCCAGCAGCTTAGTACCGGTCACCGGGGAGCTGTTTTTT.

This chain connects TRBV30 to TRBJ2-5; TRBD2 matches at 14 bases. V was pared by 3 bases and J by 0 bases, with 9 bases of the junction left unmatched. Germline CDR1 is GTSNPN and CDR2 is SVGIG (reference sequence). This CDR3 contains 18 residues. The CDR3 spells CAWSQRLAGGVDQETQYF. CDR3 coding DNA: TGTGCCTGGAGCCAAAGACTAGCGGGGGGGGTTGACCAAGAGACCCAGTACTTC. Combining the CDR3 with reference TRBV30 and TRBJ2-5 gives the whole variable domain SQTIHQWPATLVQPVGSPLSLECTVEGTSNPNLYWYRQAAGRGLQLLFYSVGIGQISSEVPQNLSASRPQDRQFILSSKKLLLSDSGFYLCAWSQRLAGGVDQETQYFGPGTRLLVL.

The CDR3 bases are TGTGCCAGTATCACCTCGGGGGGTGGGCTCCGGGAAGCTTTCTTT. Protein: CASITSGGGLREAFF. The chain links TRBV19 to TRBJ1-1; a possible D gene is TRBD1 (5 bases). V was trimmed by 7 bases and J by 8 bases, leaving 23 bases between them. This CDR3 comprises 15 residues. Germline V CDR1 and CDR2: LNHDA, SQIVND (reference sequence).

V gene TRBV21-1 combines with J gene TRBJ2-7; the table names TRBD1, a call not compared with the DNA. TRBV21-1 counts as a pseudogene. The CDR3 covers 15 residues. The CDR3 region has the DNA TGTGCCAGCAGCCCCCGCCCCGGTACAGGGTACGAGCAGTACTTC. This gives the protein CASSPRPGTGYEQYF.